These 26 T cell receptor beta chains were sequenced from one sample in a study of T cell repertoires in aging, cancer and after chemotherapy (dated by TCRdb to about 2019). TCR beta rearrangements were amplified from genomic DNA extracted from peripheral blood rather than from sorted cells or RNA. TCRdb shows the sequencer as Illumina MiSeq. Multiplex touch-down PCR with a mixed TRB-A/B primer pool was used to amplify rearranged TRB sequences covering the V, D and J segments. TCRdb passed the public sequencing reads through fastp at Q25 and MiXCR, retaining productive beta sequences. Rows are unified per CDR3 protein, each entry keeping the most common DNA and genes. The sample has about 4,000 distinct CDR3 sequences on record, around 23% of them singletons. The ten largest clones add up to around 28% of the sample. Sequenced sample: blood. These receptor sequences come from a human donor in good health. The donor label of this sample is uncertain.

V gene TRBV4-2 combines with J gene TRBJ2-2; 8 nucleotides agree with TRBD2. The CDR3 extends over 16 amino acids. J gave up 0 bases and V 6 bases, and 6 bases lay outside the gene matches. Germline lookup yields CDR1 LGHNA and CDR2 YNFKEQ. The DNA for the CDR3 is TGTGCCAGCAGGGACCCGGGGGGGGCGAACACCGGGGAGCTGTTTTTT. Translation gives CASRDPGGANTGELFF.

This clonotype is labeled as medium-sized. The chain combines TRBV19 with TRBJ2-3; 7 bases agree with TRBD1. J gave up 3 bases and V 3 bases, and 6 bases lay outside the gene matches. Germline V gives CDR1 LNHDA, CDR2 SQIVND (reference sequence). The CDR3 runs to 15 residues. Here the CDR3 DNA reads TGTGCCAGTAGTATGGCCGACAGGGAAACAGATACGCAGTATTTT. It codes for CASSMADRETDTQYF.

This clonotype is categorized as medium-sized. The J gene is TRBJ1-4, the V gene TRBV29-1; D unclear. CDR3 length equals 12 residues. CDR1 SQVTM and CDR2 ANQGSEA come from the germline V gene. V was pared by 7 bases and J by 8 bases, with 14 bases between. CDR3 coding DNA: TGCAGCGCTTCTTCAAGTGGGGAAAAACTGTTTTTT. Protein: CSASSSGEKLFF. The full variable domain, rest sourced from reference TRBV29-1 and TRBJ1-4, is SAVISQKPSRDICQRGTSLTIQCQVDSQVTMMFWYRQQPGQSLTLIATANQGSEATYESGFVIDKFPISRPNLTFSTLTVSNMSPEDSSIYLCSASSSGEKLFFGSGTQLSVL.

This clonotype was found a few times. As DNA, the CDR3 is TGTGCCAGCAGCTTCTCTGGGGAATTCATTCTTCAGCCCCAGCATTTT. Translation: CASSFSGEFILQPQHF. This chain uses TRBV7-9 with TRBJ1-5; no clear D. From germline, CDR1 is SEHNR and CDR2 FQNEAQ (reference sequence). CDR3 length: 16 residues. Trimming removed 3 bases at V and 6 bases at J, with 18 bases between.

This clonotype came up a few times. The rearrangement joins TRBV28 to TRBJ1-2, with D maybe TRBD1 (6 bases). Germline CDR1 MDHEN, CDR2 SYDVKM. The germline V and J ends were trimmed by 8 bases and 2 bases, with 12 bases remaining between them. CDR3 length equals 13 residues. CDR3 sequence (DNA): TGTGCCAGCCTAATCCAGGGGAACTATGGCTACACCTTC. It encodes CASLIQGNYGYTF.

Judged by abundance, this clonotype is medium-sized (0.01 to 0.1%). This chain uses TRBV19 with TRBJ1-2; TRBD1 agrees at 7 bases. Germline values: CDR1 LNHDA, CDR2 SQIVND (reference sequence). The ends lost 3 bases at V and 4 bases at J; junction bases unmatched: 8. The CDR3 spans 15 residues. The CDR3 DNA is TGTGCCAGTAGTATCTCAAGGGGGCGCAGCTATGGCTACACCTTC. Amino acids: CASSISRGRSYGYTF.

About this clonotype: A clone one base away is much larger, so this may be a read error. The CDR3 region has the DNA TGTGCCACCAGCAGAGATCAGGAGGGGATATATGGCTACGCCTTC. This translates into CATSRDQEGIYGYAF. The V gene is TRBV15, the J gene TRBJ1-2; tentative D call: TRBD1 (5 bases). Germline assignment: CDR1 LNHNV and CDR2 YYDKDF (reference sequence). The CDR3 consists of 15 residues. Variable domain in full (rest from reference TRBV15 and TRBJ1-2): DAMVIQNPRYQVTQFGKPVTLSCSQTLNHNVMYWYQQKSSQAPKLLFHYYDKDFNNEADTPDNFQSRRPNTSFCFLDIRSPGLGDTAMYLCATSRDQEGIYGYAFGSGTRLTVV.

A word on this clonotype: This may arise from a read error, as a much more abundant clone is one base away. The chain employs TRBV6-5 and TRBJ2-7, with 8 bases identical to TRBD1. CDR3 length equals 14 residues. J gave up 4 bases and V 0 bases, and 2 bases lay outside the gene matches. Germline V gene data show CDR1 as MNHEY and CDR2 as SVGAGI. This CDR3 is CASSYSRQGYEQYF. The DNA of the CDR3 is TGTGCCAGCAGTTACTCTCGACAGGGGTACGAGCAGTACTTC.

By its share, this clonotype is medium-sized. The chain is built from TRBV18 and TRBJ2-3; the D is unclear. Germline CDR1 KGHSH, CDR2 LQKENI. The CDR3 is 13 residues long. V lost 0 bases to trimming and J lost 0 bases, with 1 base between them. The CDR3 coding sequence is TGTGCCAGCTCACCACCCAGCACAGATACGCAGTATTTT. Translated: CASSPPSTDTQYF. Full variable domain (outside the CDR3, taken from reference TRBV18 and TRBJ2-3): NAGVMQNPRHLVRRRGQEARLRCSPMKGHSHVYWYRQLPEEGLKFMVYLQKENIIDESGMPKERFSAEFPKEGPSILRIQQVVRGDSAAYFCASSPPSTDTQYFGPGTRLTVL.

In its sample, this clonotype was seen once. V gene TRBV11-2 combines with J gene TRBJ1-4, with a weak D call TRBD1 (5 bases). The ends were cut back, 5 bases at V and 4 bases at J, with 17 bases in the middle. Germline V CDR1 and CDR2: SGHAT, FQNNGV. This CDR3 has 16 amino acids. The CDR3 DNA reads TGTGCCAGCAGCCCAGAGGCGGGGACTTATAATGAAAAACTGTTTTTT. This gives the protein CASSPEAGTYNEKLFF.

This clonotype was detected only a few times. This CDR3 reads CASSLQGAQTEAFF. CDR3 in DNA: TGTGCCAGCAGCCTCCAGGGGGCGCAGACTGAAGCTTTCTTT. V usage is TRBV27 and J usage is TRBJ1-1, with TRBD1 identical over 8 bases. The germline CDR1 and CDR2 sequences are MNHEY and SMNVEV (reference sequence). The CDR3 contains 14 residues. The trim removed 6 bases at V and 5 bases at J, leaving 8 bases unmatched.

The chain couples TRBV6-5 to TRBJ1-5; 7 bases match TRBD1. Germline V gives CDR1 MNHEY, CDR2 SVGAGI. V lost 6 bases and J lost 7; bases outside the gene matches: 15. This CDR3 comprises 16 residues. CDR3 sequence: CASRSRSRGLGQPQHF. CDR3 sequence (DNA): TGTGCCAGCAGATCAAGGAGTAGGGGGCTCGGGCAGCCCCAGCATTTT.

This clonotype was counted a single time. The V call is TRBV11-1, the J call TRBJ1-1; 9 nucleotides agree with TRBD1. The germline V gene has CDR1 SGHAT and CDR2 FQDESV (reference sequence). The V and J ends lost 1 base and 4 bases, in that order; junction bases with no gene match: 10. The CDR3 has 17 amino acids. This chain's CDR3 is CASSLVVTGGLGTEAFF. The CDR3 nucleotides are TGTGCCAGCAGCTTAGTCGTGACAGGGGGACTGGGCACTGAAGCTTTCTTT.

This chain links TRBV5-1 with TRBJ2-1; 8 bases agree with TRBD1. Germline V gives CDR1 SGHRS, CDR2 YFSETQ. The V gene end was trimmed by 1 base and the J gene end by 5 bases; junction bases not matched to a gene: 5. The CDR3 runs to 15 residues. The CDR3 region has the DNA TGCGCCAGCAGCTTGAGGCAGGGGGCCGACAATGAGCAGTTCTTC. Its translation is CASSLRQGADNEQFF.

This clonotype is deemed medium-sized. This chain links TRBV12-3 or TRBV12-4 with TRBJ1-4, with 9 bases lining up with TRBD1. This CDR3 contains 14 residues. The V gene end was trimmed by 6 bases and the J gene end by 5 bases; junction bases not matched to a gene: 4. This CDR3 reads CASRQDRGNEKLFF. In nucleotides, the CDR3 is TGTGCCAGCAGACAAGACAGGGGGAATGAAAAACTGTTTTTT.

Within the sample, this clonotype is medium-sized. The chain carries TRBV19 and TRBJ2-7, with D tentatively TRBD1 (6 bases). The CDR3 runs to 14 residues. The V end lost 5 bases, the J end lost 3 bases, and 14 bases lay between the germline ends. CDR1 and CDR2 (germline): LNHDA, SQIVND (reference sequence). CDR3 amino acids: CASSPSQGLYEQYF. CDR3 sequence (DNA): TGTGCCAGTAGTCCCAGTCAGGGGCTCTACGAGCAGTACTTC.

The chain employs TRBV28 and TRBJ1-3; no clear D gene. Germline CDR1 and CDR2: MDHEN and SYDVKM. CDR3 length: 15 amino acids. V gave up 1 base and J gave up 0 bases, with 7 bases separating them. The CDR3 region is CASSLLLVSGNTIYF. CDR3 in DNA: TGTGCCAGCAGTTTATTACTGGTCTCTGGAAACACCATATATTTT.

This chain connects TRBV15 to TRBJ2-2, with D tentatively TRBD2 (6 bases). Germline CDR1 and CDR2: LNHNV and YYDKDF (reference sequence). The CDR3 length is 17 residues. The V and J ends lost 2 bases and 3 bases respectively, with 16 bases between them. The CDR3: CATSRSPRTGDTGELFF. In nucleotides, the CDR3 is TGTGCCACCAGCAGATCTCCACGGACGGGAGACACCGGGGAGCTGTTTTTT.

This clonotype counts as medium-sized. The chain combines TRBV19 with TRBJ2-3, with D possibly TRBD1 on 6 matching bases. The length of the CDR3 is 14 residues. V dropped 7 bases and J dropped 3 bases, with 14 bases sitting between them. Germline CDR1 and CDR2: LNHDA and SQIVND (reference sequence). CDR3 bases: TGTGCCAGTAACGCAGGGGTGAGGACAGATACGCAGTATTTT. As protein: CASNAGVRTDTQYF.

This clonotype was observed a handful of times. J is TRBJ2-3 and V is TRBV24-1, with D perhaps TRBD1 (7 bases). V gave up 4 bases and J gave up 2 bases, with 18 bases separating them. This CDR3 region has 17 residues. Germline CDR1 and CDR2: KGHDR and SFDVKD. The CDR3, as DNA: TGTGCCACCAGTGAGGGTGGCGGGACAGCTTTCACAGATACGCAGTATTTT. This sequence encodes CATSEGGGTAFTDTQYF.

In its sample, this clonotype ranks as medium-sized. V gene TRBV30 combines with J gene TRBJ2-1; no definite D call. V shed 8 bases and J shed 6 bases, with 11 bases lying between them. The CDR3 covers 11 residues. Germline-derived CDR1 and CDR2 are GTSNPN and SVGIG (reference sequence). Here the CDR3 reads CAGSYSNEQFF. In nucleotides, the CDR3 is TGTGCCGGGTCGTATAGCAATGAGCAGTTCTTC.

This clonotype was detected only a few times. The CDR3 sequence is CASSSQMNTEAFF. For the CDR3, the DNA is TGTGCCAGCAGCTCTCAAATGAACACTGAAGCTTTCTTT. V is TRBV12-3 or TRBV12-4 and J is TRBJ1-1; D ambiguous. The CDR3 spans 13 residues. Trimming removed 6 bases from V and 0 bases from J, with 8 bases in between.

In its sample, this clonotype was seen a few times. The V gene is TRBV20-1, the J gene TRBJ2-3; 13 bases line up with TRBD2. The germline V gene has CDR1 DFQATT and CDR2 SNEGSKA (reference sequence). After removal of 2 bases from V and 4 bases from J, the junction contained 12 bases not matched to a gene. This CDR3 has 18 amino acids. CDR3 sequence reads: CSARTSGGAGFIPDTQYF. The CDR3 nucleotides read TGCAGTGCTAGAACTAGCGGGGGGGCAGGGTTCATCCCAGATACGCAGTATTTT.

For this clonotype: A junction boundary mismatches the germline segment, possibly from a read error. The V and J genes are TRBV7-7 and TRBJ2-5; maybe TRBD2 (6 bases). Germline lookup yields CDR1 SSHAT and CDR2 FNYEAQ (reference sequence). The CDR3 extends over 17 amino acids. The CDR3 spells CASTRGGGSGISQTQYF. The CDR3 DNA is TGTGCTAGCACCCGAGGTGGAGGGTCCGGGATTAGTCAGACCCAGTACTTC.

In its sample, this clonotype is medium-sized. The chain joins TRBV6-1 to TRBJ1-6; D not resolved. The CDR3 is 13 residues long. Germline V gene sequence: CDR1 MNHNS, CDR2 SASEGT. Trimming left V 2 bases short and J 10 bases short, with 9 bases between. In DNA, the CDR3 is TGTGCCAGCAGTGAACAGTGGGCCTCACCCCTCCACTTT. This sequence encodes CASSEQWASPLHF.

This chain connects TRBV6-4 to TRBJ2-7, with 10 bases aligning to TRBD1. Germline lookup yields CDR1 MRHNA and CDR2 SNTAGT. This CDR3 spans 15 amino acids. The ends lost 10 bases at V and 9 bases at J; junction bases unmatched: 18. DNA of the CDR3: TGTGCCATCAGCCGAGAGGGGGACAGGGGCCCCCGGCAGTACTTC. Residues: CAISREGDRGPRQYF.